These T cell receptor beta chains were read from a single sample in a study of type 1 regulatory T cells. One entry per CDR3 protein, called by TCRdb with MiXCR from the reads. This repertoire shows about 24,000 distinct CDR3 sequences, over 60% found once; its top ten account for 12% to 15%. For these receptors, no antigen is known. The sequenced sample consisted of cultured T cells, either the whole culture or a sorted T cell fraction (not recorded which). These TCRs come from a human donor in good health. Each CDR3 is given with its conserved first and last residue. A D gene is named only where the DNA matches it firmly. Clone size is given for some rows only: seen once, a few or many times, or a class if the clone is expanded.

clone size: few; J gene: TRBJ2-1; V gene: TRBV7-9; D gene: TRBD1; CDR3 DNA: TGTGCCAGCAGCCGTTGGGGACAGGGTAACAATGAGCAGTTCTTC; CDR3 protein: CASSRWGQGNNEQFF
clone size: .; J gene: TRBJ1-3; V gene: TRBV18; D gene: .; CDR3 DNA: TGTGCCAGCTCACCAATAATGGTCCGTTCGGGAAACACCATATATTTT; CDR3 protein: CASSPIMVRSGNTIYF
clone size: .; J gene: TRBJ1-5; V gene: TRBV30; D gene: TRBD1; CDR3 DNA: TGTGCCTGGTCTTTGGACAGGGGAATGACGCCCCAGCATTTT; CDR3 protein: CAWSLDRGMTPQHF
clone size: .; J gene: TRBJ1-5; V gene: TRBV7-9; D gene: TRBD1; CDR3 DNA: TGTGCCAGCAGTCAGACAGGGAGGCAGCCCCAGCATTTT; CDR3 protein: CASSQTGRQPQHF
clone size: .; J gene: TRBJ2-5; V gene: TRBV9; D gene: .; CDR3 DNA: TGTGCCAGCAGCGCCCAAACAGGGTTAGGCGAGACCCAGTACTTC; CDR3 protein: CASSAQTGLGETQYF
clone size: .; J gene: TRBJ2-1; V gene: TRBV19; D gene: TRBD2; CDR3 DNA: TGTGCCAGTAGTATTACCCTAGCGGGGGGGCCCAATGAGCAGTTCTTC; CDR3 protein: CASSITLAGGPNEQFF
clone size: once; J gene: TRBJ1-4; V gene: TRBV6-2/TRBV6-3; D gene: .; CDR3 DNA: TGTGCCAGCAGTTACTCCTCTCAGGGATCTAATGAAAAACTGTTTTTT; CDR3 protein: CASSYSSQGSNEKLFF
clone size: .; J gene: TRBJ2-6; V gene: TRBV5-1; D gene: .; CDR3 DNA: TGCGCCAGCAGCTTCGGGGTCGGGGCCAACGTCCTGACTTTC; CDR3 protein: CASSFGVGANVLTF
clone size: .; J gene: TRBJ2-3; V gene: TRBV29-1; D gene: TRBD2; CDR3 DNA: TGCAGCGTTAGTCTAGCGGGGGGCCCGGATACGCAGTATTTT; CDR3 protein: CSVSLAGGPDTQYF
clone size: large; J gene: TRBJ2-5; V gene: TRBV5-1; D gene: .; CDR3 DNA: TGCGCCAGCAGCGCCAGGACGGTCCAAGAGACCCAGTACTTC; CDR3 protein: CASSARTVQETQYF
clone size: .; J gene: TRBJ2-4; V gene: TRBV20-1; D gene: .; CDR3 DNA: TGCAGTGCTAGAGGGCAGCCATTAGCCAAAAACATTCAGTACTTC; CDR3 protein: CSARGQPLAKNIQYF
clone size: .; J gene: TRBJ2-3; V gene: TRBV5-1; D gene: TRBD2; CDR3 DNA: TGCGCCAGCAGGCCGGGACTAGCGGGCGGCACAGATACGCAGTATTTT; CDR3 protein: CASRPGLAGGTDTQYF
clone size: .; J gene: TRBJ2-2; V gene: TRBV20-1; D gene: .; CDR3 DNA: TGCAGTGCTAGAGATAGACGGACTACGAACACCGGGGAGCTGTTTTTT; CDR3 protein: CSARDRRTTNTGELFF
clone size: .; J gene: TRBJ2-5; V gene: TRBV2; D gene: TRBD1; CDR3 DNA: TGTGCCAGCATGCTGGGCAGGGGGACGGAGACCCAGTACTTC; CDR3 protein: CASMLGRGTETQYF
clone size: .; J gene: TRBJ2-1; V gene: TRBV2; D gene: .; CDR3 DNA: TGTGCCAGCAGTGGGGGGGGGCTGCCATCCTACAATGAGCAGTTCTTC; CDR3 protein: CASSGGGLPSYNEQFF
clone size: .; J gene: TRBJ1-4; V gene: TRBV18; D gene: .; CDR3 DNA: TGTGCCAGCTCGATGACAGCAACTAATGAAAAACTGTTTTTT; CDR3 protein: CASSMTATNEKLFF
clone size: .; J gene: TRBJ2-7; V gene: TRBV7-6; D gene: TRBD1; CDR3 DNA: TGTGCCAGCAGTTCCGCTCGGGGACAGGCCTACGAGCAGTACTTC; CDR3 protein: CASSSARGQAYEQYF
clone size: .; J gene: TRBJ2-3; V gene: TRBV10-3; D gene: TRBD2; CDR3 DNA: TGTGCCATCAGTGAGCGGACTAGCGGGGGGGCCAGGGATACGCAGTATTTT; CDR3 protein: CAISERTSGGARDTQYF
clone size: .; J gene: TRBJ1-2; V gene: TRBV24-1; D gene: .; CDR3 DNA: TGTGCCACCAGTGATAAAGGACGGGTCTATGGCTACACCTTC; CDR3 protein: CATSDKGRVYGYTF
clone size: .; J gene: TRBJ2-1; V gene: TRBV24-1; D gene: .; CDR3 DNA: TGTGCCACCAGTGATACAGACCGCTATGAGCAGTTCTTC; CDR3 protein: CATSDTDRYEQFF
clone size: .; J gene: TRBJ2-5; V gene: TRBV6-5; D gene: TRBD1; CDR3 DNA: TGTGCCAGCAGTAGACCGGGACAGGGGACGAAGGAGACCCAAGAGACCCAGTACTTC; CDR3 protein: CASSRPGQGTKETQETQYF
clone size: .; J gene: TRBJ1-4; V gene: TRBV6-4; D gene: .; CDR3 DNA: TGTGCCAGCAGTGAGAGGGATGGAGAAAAACTGTTTTTT; CDR3 protein: CASSERDGEKLFF
clone size: .; J gene: TRBJ1-5; V gene: TRBV29-1; D gene: .; CDR3 DNA: TGCAGCGTTGAATTTGGCGGGGGCGGCAATCAGCCCCAGCATTTT; CDR3 protein: CSVEFGGGGNQPQHF
clone size: .; J gene: TRBJ1-2; V gene: TRBV7-9; D gene: .; CDR3 DNA: TGTGCCAGCAGCTTATTTCAGGATGGGGGCTACACCTTC; CDR3 protein: CASSLFQDGGYTF
clone size: medium-sized; J gene: TRBJ2-1; V gene: TRBV5-1; D gene: .; CDR3 DNA: TGCGCCAGCAGCTTGTCGAGCGCCTACAATGAGCAGTTCTTC; CDR3 protein: CASSLSSAYNEQFF
clone size: .; J gene: TRBJ2-7; V gene: TRBV20-1; D gene: TRBD2; CDR3 DNA: TGCAGTGCTAGACCAGCGGGGGGGCCGGGCGAGCAGTACTTC; CDR3 protein: CSARPAGGPGEQYF
clone size: .; J gene: TRBJ1-1; V gene: TRBV6-5; D gene: .; CDR3 DNA: TGTGCCAGCAGCCCCCCGGGCTACGGCCAGCGAGCTTTCTTT; CDR3 protein: CASSPPGYGQRAFF
clone size: medium-sized; J gene: TRBJ2-5; V gene: TRBV7-3; D gene: .; CDR3 DNA: TGTGCCAGCAGCTTAGGTGGCGGATCGGAGACCCAGTACTTC; CDR3 protein: CASSLGGGSETQYF
clone size: once; J gene: TRBJ2-1; V gene: TRBV5-5; D gene: TRBD1; CDR3 DNA: TGTGCCAGCAGCGTCCTGACAGGGGGGAAAGTCAATGAGCAGTTCTTC; CDR3 protein: CASSVLTGGKVNEQFF
clone size: .; J gene: TRBJ2-3; V gene: TRBV7-2; D gene: .; CDR3 DNA: TGTGCCAGCAGCTTTGGACTCTACACAGATACGCAGTATTTT; CDR3 protein: CASSFGLYTDTQYF
clone size: .; J gene: TRBJ1-2; V gene: TRBV5-4; D gene: .; CDR3 DNA: TGTGCCAGCACCATCGGCGGCGGTCTGGGTAACTATGGCTACACCTTC; CDR3 protein: CASTIGGGLGNYGYTF
clone size: .; J gene: TRBJ2-1; V gene: TRBV12-3/TRBV12-4; D gene: .; CDR3 DNA: TGTGCCAGCAGCAGACCTGGGGGGGGCCTCAATGAGCAGTTCTTC; CDR3 protein: CASSRPGGGLNEQFF
clone size: .; J gene: TRBJ2-2; V gene: TRBV5-1; D gene: TRBD1; CDR3 DNA: TGCGCCAGCAGCTTTGGGACAGGGGGCGCCGCCACCGGGGAGCTGTTTTTT; CDR3 protein: CASSFGTGGAATGELFF
clone size: .; J gene: TRBJ1-1; V gene: TRBV5-1; D gene: .; CDR3 DNA: TGCGCCAGCAGCTTGGGCAGGGACTTGAGAGCTTTCTTT; CDR3 protein: CASSLGRDLRAFF
clone size: few; J gene: TRBJ2-3; V gene: TRBV5-1; D gene: .; CDR3 DNA: TGCGCCAGCAGCTTGGTGGCGGGGAACACAGATACGCAGTATTTT; CDR3 protein: CASSLVAGNTDTQYF
clone size: .; J gene: TRBJ1-5; V gene: TRBV30; D gene: TRBD1; CDR3 DNA: TGTGCCTGGAGTAACACTCGGACAGGAAGAGTCAATCAGCCCCAGCATTTT; CDR3 protein: CAWSNTRTGRVNQPQHF
clone size: .; J gene: TRBJ2-6; V gene: TRBV7-2; D gene: .; CDR3 DNA: TGTGCCAGCAGCTTAAAAGGTCCCGTGGCCAACGTCCTGACTTTC; CDR3 protein: CASSLKGPVANVLTF
clone size: .; J gene: TRBJ1-1; V gene: TRBV10-3; D gene: .; CDR3 DNA: TGTGCCATCAAGCCAGGCTTAGGGATGAACACTGAAGCTTTCTTT; CDR3 protein: CAIKPGLGMNTEAFF
clone size: .; J gene: TRBJ1-6; V gene: TRBV7-2; D gene: TRBD1; CDR3 DNA: TGTGCCAGCAGCTCAGGGTCCAGGGGGCTGCATTCACCCCTCCACTTT; CDR3 protein: CASSSGSRGLHSPLHF
clone size: .; J gene: TRBJ2-1; V gene: TRBV20-1; D gene: TRBD2; CDR3 DNA: TGCAGTGCTAGAACGGCGGGGGGGGATAAGAGCTCCTACAATGAGCAGTTCTTC; CDR3 protein: CSARTAGGDKSSYNEQFF
clone size: few; J gene: TRBJ2-5; V gene: TRBV7-2; D gene: .; CDR3 DNA: TGTGCCAGCAGCTTAGCTAGCGTGGGGAGAGAGACCCAGTACTTC; CDR3 protein: CASSLASVGRETQYF
clone size: .; J gene: TRBJ2-2; V gene: TRBV6-6; D gene: .; CDR3 DNA: TGTGCCAGCACCTACGACACATCCACCGGGGAGCTGTTTTTT; CDR3 protein: CASTYDTSTGELFF